Given below is one TCR beta chain in context. What it binds is unknown. This sample was taken from a study of T cell responses to AZD1222 COVID-19 vaccine. Trimming left V 2 bases short and J 2 bases short, with 9 bases between. The CDR3 length is 14 residues. Per the germline V gene, CDR1 is KGHSH and CDR2 is LQKENI. Study findings and constraints: Once two AZD1222 doses were given, Spike-specific TCR breadth and depth went up. All repertoire sampling was performed exclusively after the peak T cell response.

Data came from immunoSEQ multiplex PCR; TCRdb stores just in-frame clones and leaves some out. The sample lists 85,000 to 95,000 clones, 89% occurring once. The J gene is TRBJ1-2, the V gene TRBV18, with D unresolved. Sample: peripheral blood, taken 28 days after the second AZD1222 dose. The sequence was collected from an adult who received the AZD1222 COVID-19 vaccine. DNA of the CDR3: TGTGCCAGCTCACCAGAGAGGCAGAACTATGGCTACACCTTC. Protein product: CASSPERQNYGYTF.